Listed below are T cell receptor beta chains from one sample, sequenced in a study of blood T cell repertoires in COVID-19. The assay was immunoSEQ multiplex PCR, and TCRdb's table has in-frame clones only and misses some. The sample records fewer than 200,000 clones, less than 90% being singletons. Material for sequencing was peripheral blood. These receptors were taken from a woman aged 70 to 79 with COVID-19, enrolled during active disease. The CDR3 runs from the conserved cysteine through the conserved F or W.

V gene	J gene	CDR3 protein
TRBV28	TRBJ1-1	CASSPTRGLRTEAFF
TRBV9	TRBJ2-6	CASSQGQSGANVLTF
TRBV6-2/TRBV6-3	TRBJ2-7	CASSQTRAQYF
TRBV30	TRBJ2-7	CAWMTRAYGYEQYF
TRBV7-9	TRBJ2-6	CASSTRYKNSGANVLTF
TRBV5-6	TRBJ2-2	CASSLIGVVNTGELFF
TRBV6-5	TRBJ2-1	CASRKSNYNEQFF
TRBV27	TRBJ2-7	CASKPGGFPYEQYF
TRBV18	TRBJ2-7	CASSQGSEREQYF
TRBV7-2	TRBJ2-2	CASSLLGQNTGELFF
TRBV7-9	TRBJ1-6	CASSYRDGGRESPLHF
TRBV28	TRBJ1-1	CASSLYSLMNTEAFF
TRBV19	TRBJ2-1	CASSILRLANEQFF
TRBV27	TRBJ2-7	CASRSSAREQYF
TRBV30	TRBJ2-3	CAWKGGLATSTDTQYF
TRBV18	TRBJ2-2	CASSRLVNTGELFF
TRBV27	TRBJ1-1	CASSFGRYTEAFF
TRBV9	TRBJ2-1	CASSVTGTSGRNEQFF
TRBV2	TRBJ2-1	CASSTTVLEQFF
TRBV7-9	TRBJ2-5	CASSLVDSQETQYF
TRBV19	TRBJ1-5	CASSISAGGLQPQHF
TRBV7-2	TRBJ1-5	CASSLAPAGSNQPQHF
TRBV2	TRBJ1-1	CASSEDSNTEAFF
TRBV7-3	TRBJ2-5	CASSLQSRTSGRETQYF
TRBV3-1/TRBV3-2	TRBJ2-2	CASSKTLGPANTGELFF
TRBV6-5	TRBJ2-7	CASSQASGSYEQYF
TRBV5-4	TRBJ1-3	CASSLSGVEGNTIYF
TRBV21-1	TRBJ2-7	CASSKIASGSSYEQYF
TRBV27	TRBJ2-7	CASSDTSSGSYYEQYF
TRBV19	TRBJ1-6	CASKTGNSPLHF
TRBV3-1/TRBV3-2	TRBJ2-7	CASSQNMRQSYEQYF
TRBV7-2	TRBJ2-5	CASSSNRLASETQYF
TRBV24-1	TRBJ1-3	CATSDLRGISGNTIYF
TRBV5-1	TRBJ2-1	CASSSGDTAYNEQFF
TRBV4-3	TRBJ1-4	CASSQGQLNEKLFF
TRBV28	TRBJ2-3	CASSLRSSGNTDTQYF